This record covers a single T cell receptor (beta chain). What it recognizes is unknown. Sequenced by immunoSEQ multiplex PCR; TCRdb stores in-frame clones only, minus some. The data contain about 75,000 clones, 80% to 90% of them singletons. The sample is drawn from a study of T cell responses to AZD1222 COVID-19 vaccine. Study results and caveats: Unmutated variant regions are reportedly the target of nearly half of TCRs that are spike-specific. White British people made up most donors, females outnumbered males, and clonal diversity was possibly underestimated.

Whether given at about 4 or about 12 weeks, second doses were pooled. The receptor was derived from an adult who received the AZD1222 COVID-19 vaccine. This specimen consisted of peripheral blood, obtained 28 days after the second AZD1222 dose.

CDR3 sequence reads: CASSPTTGTGANVLTF. The CDR3, as DNA: TGTGCCAGCAGCCCAACCACAGGGACTGGGGCCAACGTCCTGACTTTC. The chain is built from TRBV28 and TRBJ2-6; the D gene is possibly TRBD1 (6 bases). There are 16 residues in the CDR3. Trimming took 6 bases from V and 2 from J, leaving 14 bases between them. The germline gives CDR1 MDHEN, CDR2 SYDVKM.